The T cell receptor (beta chain) under discussion was sequenced for a study of OX40 agonist ivuxolimab in advanced cancers. Study-level information: Recorded diagnoses for dose-escalation patients were hepatocellular carcinoma, melanoma, renal cell or head and neck cancer. A mean age of around 60 years, range roughly 23 to 85, was recorded, and under 85% were male. Whole-study findings and limits: On average, CD8+ T cells had more expanded clones than CD4+.

Generated by immunoSEQ multiplex PCR, the TCRdb table keeps only in-frame clones and is missing some. The table includes approximately 69,000 clones, roughly 89% detected once. With regard to this clone: Its antigen remains unidentified.

CDR1 is MNHNS and CDR2 is SASEGT in the germline V gene. The CDR3 covers 12 residues. Trimming removed 10 bases from V and 6 bases from J, with 10 bases in between. The material sequenced was CD4+ or CD8+ T cells sorted from blood, taken in a trial of the OX40 agonist ivuxolimab. The receptor comes from an adult with an advanced solid tumor such as melanoma, head and neck, liver or kidney cancer. V usage is TRBV6-1 and J usage is TRBJ1-6, with D possibly being TRBD1 (6 bases). The chain's CDR3 is CATRGANSPLHF. CDR3 in DNA: TGTGCCACCAGGGGAGCTAATTCACCCCTCCACTTT.